These 8 T cell receptor beta chains were all obtained from the same sample, sequenced in a study of OX40 agonist ivuxolimab in advanced cancers. Sequencing used immunoSEQ multiplex PCR; TCRdb keeps in-frame clones, though not all of them. The data show fewer than 90,000 clones, 89% seen once. Sample: CD4+ or CD8+ T cells sorted from blood, taken in a trial of the OX40 agonist ivuxolimab. These receptor sequences come from an adult with an advanced solid tumor such as melanoma, head and neck, liver or kidney cancer.

The rearrangement uses TRBV11-2 and TRBJ2-7, with unresolved D. Trimming removed 0 bases at V and 0 bases at J, with 6 bases between. CDR1 is SGHAT and CDR2 is FQNNGV in the germline V gene. The CDR3 runs 14 residues. Here the CDR3 reads CASSLDVISYEQYF. CDR3 coding DNA: TGTGCCAGCAGCTTAGACGTGATCTCCTACGAGCAGTACTTC.

This chain joins TRBV11-2 and TRBJ1-3; D unclear. Trimming pared 5 bases from V and 2 bases from J, leaving 13 bases between. The CDR3 loop spans 15 amino acids. Germline CDR1 SGHAT, CDR2 FQNNGV. The CDR3 loop reads CASSLDWSTGNTIYF. In DNA, the CDR3 is TGTGCCAGCAGCCTCGATTGGAGTACTGGAAACACCATATATTTT.

V and J are TRBV18 and TRBJ2-7; TRBD1 matches at 7 bases. Trimming cost V 3 bases and J 2 bases; bases outside gene matches: 1. The CDR3 is made up of 13 amino acids. The germline V gene encodes CDR1 KGHSH and CDR2 LQKENI. CDR3 nucleotides: TGTGCCAGCTCACCCCAGGGGGCCTACGAGCAGTACTTC. This sequence encodes CASSPQGAYEQYF.

This clone occurred once. In DNA form, the CDR3 reads TGTGCCAGCAGTATAACAGATAGCAATCAGCCCCAGCATTTT. It specifies CASSITDSNQPQHF. The chain employs TRBV6-1 and TRBJ1-5; D remains ambiguous. Trimming stripped 5 bases from V and 0 bases from J, with 8 bases between. This CDR3 region has 14 residues. Germline V gene sequence: CDR1 MNHNS, CDR2 SASEGT.

This clone has just one count. The rearrangement joins TRBV5-1 to TRBJ2-1, with TRBD2 as a possible D gene (6 bases). Trimming removed 0 bases at V and 5 bases at J, with 9 bases between. Germline loops: CDR1 SGHRS, CDR2 YFSETQ. This CDR3 contains 14 residues. The CDR3 sequence is CASSLDSGHNEQFF. The CDR3 bases are TGCGCCAGCAGCTTGGATAGCGGACACAATGAGCAGTTCTTC.

The chain has TRBV19 and TRBJ2-3; D gene uncertain. This CDR3 has 14 residues. CDR1 LNHDA and CDR2 SQIVND come from the germline V gene (reference sequence). V was shortened by 5 bases and J by 2 bases, with 11 bases between the two germline ends. The CDR3 sequence is CASSLFQATDTQYF. CDR3 coding DNA: TGTGCCAGTAGTCTTTTCCAGGCCACAGATACGCAGTATTTT.

This chain connects TRBV5-6 to TRBJ2-5; D not resolved. CDR3 length equals 12 residues. Per germline, CDR1 SGHDT and CDR2 YYEEEE. V shed 0 bases and J shed 2 bases, with 2 bases lying between them. The CDR3 is CASSLDQETQYF. The CDR3 coding sequence is TGTGCCAGCAGCTTGGATCAAGAGACCCAGTACTTC.

CDR3 nucleotides: TGTGCCTGGTCCGGGACAGGGTATTACCAGCCCCAGCATTTT. It yields the protein CAWSGTGYYQPQHF. The chain joins TRBV30 to TRBJ1-5; 9 bases are shared with TRBD1. With V trimmed by 5 bases and J by 7 bases, 9 bases remained unmatched. CDR3 size: 14 residues. The germline CDR1 and CDR2 sequences are GTSNPN and SVGIG (reference sequence).